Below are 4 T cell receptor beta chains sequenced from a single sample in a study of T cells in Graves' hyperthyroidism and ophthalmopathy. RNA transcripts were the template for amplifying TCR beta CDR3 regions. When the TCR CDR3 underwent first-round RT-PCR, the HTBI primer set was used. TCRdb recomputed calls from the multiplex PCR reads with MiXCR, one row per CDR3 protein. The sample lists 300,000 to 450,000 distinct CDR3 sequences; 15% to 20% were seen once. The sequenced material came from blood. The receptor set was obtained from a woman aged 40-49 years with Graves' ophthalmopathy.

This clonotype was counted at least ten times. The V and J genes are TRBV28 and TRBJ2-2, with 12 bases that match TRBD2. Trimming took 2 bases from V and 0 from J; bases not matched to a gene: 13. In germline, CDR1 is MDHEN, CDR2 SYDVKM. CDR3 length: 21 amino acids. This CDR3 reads CASSLVDGLAGTHSNTGELFF. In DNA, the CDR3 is TGTGCCAGCAGTTTAGTCGACGGACTAGCGGGAACCCACTCGAACACCGGGGAGCTGTTTTTT.

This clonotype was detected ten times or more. The CDR3 nucleotides are TGTGCCAGCAGTTTCAAACTAGAAGGAGAGCAGTACTTC. Its translation is CASSFKLEGEQYF. The J gene is TRBJ2-7, the V gene TRBV12-3 or TRBV12-4; possible D gene TRBD2, 5 bases. Trimming removed 3 bases at V and 7 bases at J, with 13 bases between. The CDR3 contains 13 residues.

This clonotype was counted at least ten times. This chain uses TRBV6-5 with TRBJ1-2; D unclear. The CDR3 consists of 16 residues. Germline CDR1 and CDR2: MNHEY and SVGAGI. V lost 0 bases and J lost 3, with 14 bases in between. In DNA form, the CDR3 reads TGTGCCAGCAGTTACTCTCCTGGCCAAAGCTACTATGGCTACACCTTC. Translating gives CASSYSPGQSYYGYTF.

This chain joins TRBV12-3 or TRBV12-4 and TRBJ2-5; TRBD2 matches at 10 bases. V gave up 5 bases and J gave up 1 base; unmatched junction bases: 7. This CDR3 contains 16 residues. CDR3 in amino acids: CASSQETSGRQETQYF. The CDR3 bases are TGTGCCAGCAGTCAAGAGACTAGCGGGCGCCAAGAGACCCAGTACTTC.